This TCR beta chain was sequenced during a study of shared clonotypes between healthy human individuals. Study background: Per-donor plates numbered three CD4 naive, three CD4 memory, two CD8 naive and one CD8 memory.

General observations from the study: All-four-donor shared clonotypes had higher generation probabilities than non-shared clonotypes did.

Replicate PCRs from sorted subsets contained roughly 200 ng DNA, which is around 30,000 T cell genomes. Clones were sequenced by immunoSEQ multiplex PCR, and TCRdb holds only the in-frame ones, with some missing. The data show around 2.1 million clones, approximately 95% seen once. The CDR3 runs 16 residues. Trimming left V 1 base short and J 3 bases short, with 16 bases between. Germline V CDR1 and CDR2: SGHAT, FQNNGV. Note on this clone: Its antigen remains unknown.

The TCR comes from a man aged 18-30 years in good health. The chain joins TRBV11-2 to TRBJ2-7; no clear D gene. The sequencing input was naive CD4+ T cells sorted from blood. Subset reported: CD45RA+ positively selected. The CDR3: CASSLVSSVAIYEQYF. The CDR3 nucleotides are TGTGCCAGCAGCTTAGTAAGTAGTGTGGCGATCTACGAGCAGTACTTC.